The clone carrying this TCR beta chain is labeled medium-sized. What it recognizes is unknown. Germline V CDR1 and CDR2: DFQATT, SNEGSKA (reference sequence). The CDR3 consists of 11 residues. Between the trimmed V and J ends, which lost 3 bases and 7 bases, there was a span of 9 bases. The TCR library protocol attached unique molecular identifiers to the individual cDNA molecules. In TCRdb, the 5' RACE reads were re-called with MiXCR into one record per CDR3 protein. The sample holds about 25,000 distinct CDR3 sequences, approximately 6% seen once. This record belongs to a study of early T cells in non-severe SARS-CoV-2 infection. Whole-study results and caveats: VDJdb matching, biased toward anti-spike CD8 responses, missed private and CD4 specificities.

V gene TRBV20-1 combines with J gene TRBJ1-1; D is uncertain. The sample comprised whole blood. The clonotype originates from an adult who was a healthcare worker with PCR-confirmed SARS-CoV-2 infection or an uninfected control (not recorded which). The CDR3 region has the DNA TGCAGTGCTAGGGCAGGAATTGAAGCTTTCTTT. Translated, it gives CSARAGIEAFF.